The T cell receptor (beta chain) described here comes from a study of OX40 agonist ivuxolimab in advanced cancers. For the study at large: Patients received the agonistic anti-OX40 (CD134) antibody ivuxolimab. Three patients, one with hepatocellular carcinoma and two with cutaneous melanoma, achieved partial responses.

Germline assignment: CDR1 LNHNV and CDR2 YYDKDF (reference sequence). V was trimmed by 1 base and J by 15 bases, leaving 10 bases between them. There are 11 residues in the CDR3. Produced via immunoSEQ multiplex PCR; TCRdb's table is partial and in-frame only. Of some 20,000 clones listed, about four fifths are singletons. The sequenced sample was CD4+ or CD8+ T cells sorted from blood, obtained in a trial of the OX40 agonist ivuxolimab. The TCR comes from an adult with an advanced solid tumor such as melanoma, head and neck, liver or kidney cancer. The V and J genes are TRBV15 and TRBJ2-4; D not resolved. In DNA, the CDR3 is TGTGCCACCAGCAGAGGATTTGCACGGTACTTC. It specifies CATSRGFARYF.